The 29 T cell receptor beta chains reported below all come from one sample, sequenced in a study of OX40 agonist ivuxolimab in advanced cancers. Receptors were amplified or captured by the immunoSEQ multiplex PCR assay. TCRdb re-hosts the immuneACCESS table, in-frame sequences only. Its copies lack some clones; in the studies checked, an unresolved V gene accounts for under half of them, and the cause for the rest is not known. In this sample the table shows 85,000 to 100,000 clones, around 90% of which occur a single time. Of the sample, roughly 0.31% falls within the top ten clones. The source material was CD4+ or CD8+ T cells sorted from blood, sampled in a trial of the OX40 agonist ivuxolimab. These receptors were obtained from an adult with an advanced solid tumor such as melanoma, head and neck, liver or kidney cancer.

The count of this clone is one. The chain couples TRBV2 to TRBJ2-1; 8 bases match TRBD2. The germline gives CDR1 SNHLY, CDR2 FYNNEI. This CDR3 spans 14 amino acids. The V segment lost 4 bases and the J segment 4 bases; nucleotides outside the gene matches: 3. The CDR3 protein is CASSGREGYNEQFF. The CDR3 region has the DNA TGTGCCAGCAGTGGACGGGAGGGTTACAATGAGCAGTTCTTC.

The genes are TRBV6-6 and TRBJ2-3, with TRBD2 matching over 10 bases. Trimming took 7 bases from V and 2 from J; bases not matched to a gene: 6. The length of the CDR3 is 15 residues. From germline, CDR1 is MNHNY and CDR2 SVGAGI (reference sequence). CDR3 sequence: CASTKAGGPTDTQYF. The CDR3, as DNA: TGTGCCAGCACTAAAGCGGGAGGGCCCACAGATACGCAGTATTTT.

The chain employs TRBV5-1 and TRBJ2-3, with D perhaps being TRBD1 or TRBD2 (5 bases each). CDR1 SGHRS and CDR2 YFSETQ come from the germline V gene. V gave up 3 bases and J gave up 2 bases, with 10 bases separating them. CDR3 length: 14 residues. CDR3: CASSSGPSTDTQYF. In DNA, the CDR3 is TGCGCCAGCAGCTCGGGACCGTCCACAGATACGCAGTATTTT.

The gene calls are TRBV28 and TRBJ2-7; unclear D gene. Germline CDR1 and CDR2: MDHEN and SYDVKM. The CDR3 has 15 amino acids. V was pared by 4 bases and J by 2 bases, with 15 bases between. The CDR3 protein is CASSSPSGHTYEQYF. CDR3 nucleotide sequence: TGTGCCAGCAGTTCCCCCTCCGGCCATACCTACGAGCAGTACTTC. Drawing the rest from reference TRBV28 and TRBJ2-7, the complete variable domain is DVKVTQSSRYLVKRTGEKVFLECVQDMDHENMFWYRQDPGLGLRLIYFSYDVKMKEKGDIPEGYSVSREKKERFSLILESASTNQTSMYLCASSSPSGHTYEQYFGPGTRLTVT.

The chain links TRBV13 to TRBJ2-3; TRBD2 matches at 13 bases. The J segment lost 6 bases and the V segment lost 2 bases, leaving 8 bases of the junction unmatched. The CDR3 consists of 17 residues. CDR1 and CDR2 from the germline V gene are PRHDT and FYEKMQ (reference sequence). The CDR3 reads CASSLPWTSGSLDTQYF. Here the CDR3 DNA reads TGTGCCAGCAGCTTACCTTGGACTAGCGGGAGTCTCGATACGCAGTATTTT.

This rearrangement joins TRBV7-9 to TRBJ2-6; the D is unclear. The CDR3 loop spans 14 amino acids. The V gene lost 5 bases and the J gene lost 4 bases, with 9 bases spanning the gap. The germline V gene has CDR1 SEHNR and CDR2 FQNEAQ (reference sequence). CDR3 coding DNA: TGTGCCAGCAGCCCACGGCGGGGGGCCAACGTCCTGACTTTC. This translates into CASSPRRGANVLTF.

The chain is built from TRBV7-3 and TRBJ2-2, with no clear D. Per the germline V gene, CDR1 is SGHTA and CDR2 is FQGTGA. Trimming took 2 bases from V and 0 from J, leaving 4 bases between them. CDR3 size: 14 residues. CDR3 bases: TGTGCCAGCAGCTTAGCAGCGAACACCGGGGAGCTGTTTTTT. Translation: CASSLAANTGELFF. The variable domain in full, with the rest retrieved from reference TRBV7-3 and TRBJ2-2, is GAGVSQTPSNKVTEKGKYVELRCDPISGHTALYWYRQSLGQGPEFLIYFQGTGAADDSGLPNDRFFAVRPEGSVSTLKIQRTERGDSAVYLCASSLAANTGELFFGEGSRLTVL.

This chain joins TRBV2 and TRBJ2-5, with D maybe TRBD2 (5 bases). This CDR3 spans 13 amino acids. Germline lookup yields CDR1 SNHLY and CDR2 FYNNEI. Trimming stripped 6 bases from V and 2 bases from J, with 10 bases between. Written as DNA, the CDR3 is TGTGCCAGCAGCAAGGGAGAACAAGAGACCCAGTACTTC. It yields the protein CASSKGEQETQYF.

The rearrangement uses TRBV27 and TRBJ2-1, with 8 bases matching TRBD2. The CDR3 covers 18 residues. Looked up from germline, CDR1 is MNHEY and CDR2 is SMNVEV (reference sequence). Losses at the gene ends were 5 bases for V and 1 base for J; bases not matched to a gene: 13. CDR3 in amino acids: CASSPGLGRPGSYNEQFF. The CDR3, as DNA: TGTGCCAGCAGTCCGGGACTAGGCCGCCCCGGGTCCTACAATGAGCAGTTCTTC.

The genes are TRBV5-1 and TRBJ2-2; tentative D call: TRBD1 (6 bases). The germline V and J ends were trimmed by 5 bases and 3 bases, with 14 bases remaining between them. CDR1 and CDR2 from the germline V gene are SGHRS and YFSETQ. The CDR3 has 15 residues. This CDR3 is CASRLTGLDTGELFF. DNA for the CDR3: TGCGCCAGCAGATTAACAGGGCTCGACACCGGGGAGCTGTTTTTT.

This chain joins TRBV7-2 and TRBJ2-3; D may be TRBD2 (5 bases). Germline CDR1 reads SGHTA; CDR2 reads FQGNSA. Between the trimmed V and J ends, which lost 4 bases and 0 bases, there was a span of 14 bases. This CDR3 is 16 amino acids long. The CDR3, as DNA: TGTGCCAGCAGCTCAGGACTTCCTACTAGCACAGATACGCAGTATTTT. Amino acid sequence: CASSSGLPTSTDTQYF.

V usage is TRBV9 and J usage is TRBJ2-1; 8 bases match TRBD2. Per the germline V gene, CDR1 is SGDLS and CDR2 is YYNGEE. Trimming cost V 6 bases and J 6 bases; bases outside gene matches: 14. The CDR3 totals 16 residues. CDR3 sequence (DNA): TGTGCCAGCAATGCGTTGGCGGGAGGCAGACGCAATGAGCAGTTCTTC. It codes for CASNALAGGRRNEQFF.

V and J are TRBV28 and TRBJ2-7; D is unresolved. The ends were cut back, 2 bases at V and 6 bases at J, with 8 bases in the middle. The CDR3 totals 12 residues. The germline V gene has CDR1 MDHEN and CDR2 SYDVKM. The CDR3 nucleotides are TGTGCCAGCAGTTTAGGTTTCGGCGAGCAGTACTTC. Protein: CASSLGFGEQYF.

To note about this clone: Relative to the germline gene, one junction end is altered; a read error may explain this. The chain employs TRBV19 and TRBJ2-1; 8 bases agree with TRBD1. The CDR3 runs 14 residues. The germline gives CDR1 LNHDA, CDR2 SQIVND (reference sequence). The CDR3 region is CASSSWTGYSEQFF. CDR3 sequence (DNA): TGTGCCAGTAGTTCTTGGACAGGGTACAGTGAGCAGTTCTTC.

The chain carries TRBV7-6 and TRBJ2-1; maybe TRBD2 (5 bases). Germline V gives CDR1 SGHVS, CDR2 FNYEAQ. The CDR3 extends over 15 amino acids. Deletions cut 4 bases from V and 7 bases from J, with 17 bases between. The CDR3 bases are TGTGCCAGCAGCTCTCTTTCGCCGGGAAAGAATGAGCAGTTCTTC. Amino acids: CASSSLSPGKNEQFF.

This clone was recorded once. V is TRBV27 and J is TRBJ2-5, with D maybe TRBD1 (6 bases). This CDR3 spans 13 amino acids. Germline V gene lookup returns CDR1 MNHEY and CDR2 SMNVEV (reference sequence). Trimming pared 6 bases from V and 2 bases from J, leaving 10 bases between. This CDR3 is CASRGHLQETQYF. CDR3 nucleotides: TGTGCCAGCAGGGGACACCTTCAAGAGACCCAGTACTTC.

The chain is built from TRBV2 and TRBJ2-5, with D unclear. Trimming took 3 bases from V and 2 from J, leaving 4 bases between them. The CDR3 length is 12 residues. CDR1 and CDR2 (germline): SNHLY, FYNNEI. CDR3: CASSEEQETQYF. CDR3 DNA: TGTGCCAGCAGTGAGGAACAAGAGACCCAGTACTTC.

The V gene is TRBV30, the J gene TRBJ2-3, with D tentatively TRBD1 or TRBD2 (5 bases each). The V gene lost 0 bases and the J gene lost 3 bases, with 22 bases spanning the gap. The CDR3 has 18 amino acids. The germline V gene encodes CDR1 GTSNPN and CDR2 SVGIG (reference sequence). CDR3 residues: CAWSVRTYRTAETDTQYF. As DNA, the CDR3 is TGTGCCTGGAGTGTACGAACTTACAGGACTGCCGAGACAGATACGCAGTATTTT.

V usage is TRBV7-6 and J usage is TRBJ1-2; the match to TRBD1 covers 7 bases. Germline loops: CDR1 SGHVS, CDR2 FNYEAQ. V was pared by 3 bases and J by 3 bases, with 7 bases of the junction left unmatched. This CDR3 is built from 15 residues. For the CDR3, the DNA is TGTGCCAGCAGCTTCTTGGGACAGCCACACTATGGCTACACCTTC. Encoded protein: CASSFLGQPHYGYTF.

The chain uses TRBV18 and TRBJ1-1; a weak D match, TRBD1 (5 bases). V was clipped by 3 bases and J by 4 bases, with 9 bases between them. In germline, CDR1 is KGHSH, CDR2 LQKENI. The CDR3 consists of 13 residues. The CDR3 DNA reads as TGTGCCAGCTCACCGCAGGGTATCACTGAAGCTTTCTTT. It specifies CASSPQGITEAFF.

The rearrangement links TRBV10-3 to TRBJ2-5; 11 bases agree with TRBD2. Germline CDR1 reads ENHRY; CDR2 reads SYGVKD. J lost 4 bases, V lost 6 bases, and 13 bases had no gene match. CDR3 length equals 17 residues. For the CDR3, the DNA is TGTGCCATCAGGAGGGGGCTCATAGCGGGAGGGGGAGAGACCCAGTACTTC. This translates into CAIRRGLIAGGGETQYF.

The V call is TRBV7-9, the J call TRBJ1-2, with 8 bases matching TRBD1. This CDR3 is 14 amino acids long. V shed 3 bases, J shed 4 bases, and the junction held 4 bases outside the gene matches. Germline V gene lookup returns CDR1 SEHNR and CDR2 FQNEAQ (reference sequence). CDR3 loop: CASSLTGALYGYTF. The CDR3 DNA reads as TGTGCCAGCAGCTTGACAGGGGCCCTCTATGGCTACACCTTC.

The chain recombines TRBV7-3 with TRBJ2-1; TRBD2 matches 9 bases. The CDR3 contains 17 residues. Germline V gives CDR1 SGHTA, CDR2 FQGTGA. Trimming cost V 5 bases and J 5 bases; bases outside gene matches: 13. The CDR3 sequence is CASSLGFSGSSDNEQFF. The CDR3, as DNA: TGTGCCAGCAGCCTCGGTTTTAGCGGGAGCTCGGACAATGAGCAGTTCTTC. Based on the CDR3 plus reference TRBV7-3 and TRBJ2-1, the full variable domain is GAGVSQTPSNKVTEKGKYVELRCDPISGHTALYWYRQSLGQGPEFLIYFQGTGAADDSGLPNDRFFAVRPEGSVSTLKIQRTERGDSAVYLCASSLGFSGSSDNEQFFGPGTRLTVL.

V and J are TRBV28 and TRBJ2-7; D gene uncertain. The CDR3 is made up of 12 amino acids. CDR1 is MDHEN and CDR2 is SYDVKM in the germline V gene. The germline V and J ends were trimmed by 4 bases and 4 bases, with 8 bases remaining between them. Here the CDR3 DNA reads TGTGCCAGCAGTTCGACTTGTTACGAGCAGTACTTC. Translation: CASSSTCYEQYF.

The CDR3 DNA reads as TGTGCCAGCAGTTCCCAAGCCAATCAGCCCCAGCATTTT. Translating gives CASSSQANQPQHF. The V and J genes are TRBV6-1 and TRBJ1-5; no clear D. This CDR3 has 13 residues. Trimming removed 5 bases at V and 3 bases at J, with 8 bases between. Germline CDR1 is MNHNS and CDR2 is SASEGT.

This clone has only a few counts. This chain links TRBV18 with TRBJ2-7; 10 bases are shared with TRBD2. The CDR3 totals 16 residues. V lost 3 bases, J lost 2 bases, and 7 bases stayed unmatched. Germline V gives CDR1 KGHSH, CDR2 LQKENI. CDR3 sequence: CASSPLAGVRTYEQYF. CDR3 DNA sequence: TGTGCCAGCTCACCCCTAGCGGGAGTACGAACCTACGAGCAGTACTTC.

The chain combines TRBV19 with TRBJ1-5; 8 nucleotides align to TRBD1. V gave up 7 bases and J gave up 2 bases; unmatched junction bases: 7. The CDR3 loop spans 15 amino acids. Germline CDR1 and CDR2: LNHDA and SQIVND (reference sequence). The CDR3 DNA sequence: TGTGCCAGTAACTCCCTGGACAGGGGCAATCAGCCCCAGCATTTT. Translated: CASNSLDRGNQPQHF.

The J gene is TRBJ1-6, the V gene TRBV30; D perhaps matches TRBD1 (6 bases). The CDR3 covers 15 residues. The germline gives CDR1 GTSNPN, CDR2 SVGIG (reference sequence). The germline V and J ends were trimmed by 4 bases and 4 bases, with 14 bases remaining between them. The CDR3 nucleotides are TGTGCCTGGACCCACACAGGGCCTTATAATTCACCCCTCCACTTT. It codes for CAWTHTGPYNSPLHF.

This chain connects TRBV5-6 to TRBJ1-5; 10 bases match TRBD1. J was trimmed by 6 bases and V by 4 bases; bases with no gene match: 4. CDR3 length equals 14 residues. Germline lookup yields CDR1 SGHDT and CDR2 YYEEEE. CDR3 loop: CASSRGQGGQPQHF. The CDR3 DNA reads TGTGCCAGCAGCCGCGGACAGGGGGGTCAGCCCCAGCATTTT.